This T cell receptor beta chain was sequenced in a study of spatial heterogeneity in lung cancer. This clonotype showed up just a few times. The time point is: sample taken at primary tumor resection. Samples were donated by 72 untreated early-stage non-small cell lung cancer patients. Germline CDR1 reads DFQATT; CDR2 reads SNEGSKA (reference sequence). The CDR3 has 14 residues. Germline trimming cut 3 bases from V and 8 bases from J; bases unmatched to any gene: 9. TCRdb reprocessed the 5' RACE reads with MiXCR, giving one entry per CDR3 protein. The sample has fewer than 15,000 distinct CDR3 sequences, about 3.8% seen once.

The material was PBMCs, obtained at surgery. This sequence was found in a male donor with early-stage non-small cell lung cancer. The genes are TRBV20-1 and TRBJ2-1, with TRBD2 matching over 8 bases. The CDR3 nucleotides read TGCAGTGCTAGTCAAGCGGGAGTGGACGATGAGCAGTTCTTC. It encodes CSASQAGVDDEQFF.